This TCR beta chain was documented in a study of vaccination and CD4 T cells after COVID-19. The J segment lost 4 bases and the V segment lost 4 bases, leaving 10 bases of the junction unmatched. The CDR3 has 17 residues. CDR1 and CDR2 (germline): MNHEY, SVGAGI. The Oncomine TCR Beta short-read assay sequenced DNA from cultured CD4+ T cells. TCRdb reprocessed the PCR reads with MiXCR, giving one entry per CDR3 protein. Found here are roughly 26,000 distinct CDR3 sequences, roughly 42% of them singletons; the top ten hold under 13%. Treatment here: approximately nine-day PBMC culture with coronavirus spike peptide pools or control peptides (ViraFEST assay). Remarks on this clonotype: Its antigen is unknown.

The V and J genes are TRBV6-5 and TRBJ1-1; 12 bases agree with TRBD1. The sequence derives from a human donor who had recovered from COVID-19. Sequencing was performed on CD4+ T cells from blood, cultured in vitro. CDR3 amino acids: CASSSGTGGRWGTEAFF. The CDR3 nucleotides are TGTGCCAGCAGTTCCGGGACAGGGGGCCGGTGGGGCACTGAAGCTTTCTTT.